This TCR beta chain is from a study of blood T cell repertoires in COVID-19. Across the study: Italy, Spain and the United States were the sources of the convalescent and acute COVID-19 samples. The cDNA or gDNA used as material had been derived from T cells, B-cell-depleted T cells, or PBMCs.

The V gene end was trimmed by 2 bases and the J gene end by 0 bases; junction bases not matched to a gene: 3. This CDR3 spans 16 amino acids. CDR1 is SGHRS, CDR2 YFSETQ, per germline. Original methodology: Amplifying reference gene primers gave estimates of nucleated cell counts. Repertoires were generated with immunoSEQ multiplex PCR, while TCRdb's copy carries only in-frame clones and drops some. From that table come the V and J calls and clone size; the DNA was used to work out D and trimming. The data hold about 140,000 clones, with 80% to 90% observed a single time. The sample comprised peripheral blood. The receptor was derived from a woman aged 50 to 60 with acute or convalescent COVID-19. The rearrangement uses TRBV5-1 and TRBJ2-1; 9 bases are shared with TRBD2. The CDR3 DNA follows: TGCGCCAGCAGCTTAAATAGCGGGAGCTCCTACAATGAGCAGTTCTTC. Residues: CASSLNSGSSYNEQFF.